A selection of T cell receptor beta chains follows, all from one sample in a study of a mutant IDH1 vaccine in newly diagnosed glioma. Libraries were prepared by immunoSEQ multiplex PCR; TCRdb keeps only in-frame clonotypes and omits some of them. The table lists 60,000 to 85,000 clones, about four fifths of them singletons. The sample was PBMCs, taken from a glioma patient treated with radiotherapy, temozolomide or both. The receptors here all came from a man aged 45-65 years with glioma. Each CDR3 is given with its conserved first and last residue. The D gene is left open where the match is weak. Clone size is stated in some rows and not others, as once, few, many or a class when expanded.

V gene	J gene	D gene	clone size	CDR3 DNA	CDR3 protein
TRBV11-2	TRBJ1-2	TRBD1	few	TGTGCCACCAGCTCGAGGGGGCTGGGCTACACCTTC	CATSSRGLGYTF
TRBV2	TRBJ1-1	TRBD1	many	TGTGCCAGCAGTCAGGGGGAAGGGACTGAAGCTTTCTTT	CASSQGEGTEAFF
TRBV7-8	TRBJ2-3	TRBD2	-	TGTGCCAGCAGCTTAAGTTCGCGGGGGGACACAGATACGCAGTATTTT	CASSLSSRGDTDTQYF
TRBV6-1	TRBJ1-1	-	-	TGTGCCAGCAGGGGCAGGCTGAACACTGAAGCTTTCTTT	CASRGRLNTEAFF
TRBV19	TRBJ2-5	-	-	TGTGCCAGTAGTATAGGGTGGGGGCAGGAGACCCAGTACTTC	CASSIGWGQETQYF
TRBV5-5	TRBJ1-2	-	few	TGTGCCAGCAGCTTGATCTTGTGGGGGAGATCCAACTATGGCTACACCTTC	CASSLILWGRSNYGYTF
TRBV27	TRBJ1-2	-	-	TGTGCCAGCAGTACCAACAGGGTTGTCTATGGCTACACCTTC	CASSTNRVVYGYTF
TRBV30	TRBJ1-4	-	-	TGTGCCTGGAACAGGGAATTAGCTAATGAAAAACTGTTTTTT	CAWNRELANEKLFF
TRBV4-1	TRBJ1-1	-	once	TGCGCCAGCAGCCTCAGAGGGGGGGTTGGAGCTTTCTTT	CASSLRGGVGAFF
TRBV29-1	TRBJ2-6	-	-	TGCAGCGCTGTGCTACTGGGCGGTGGGGCCAACGTCCTGACTTTC	CSAVLLGGGANVLTF
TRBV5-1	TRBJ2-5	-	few	TGCGCCAGCAGCTTTGAGGGAAAAGAGACCCAGTACTTC	CASSFEGKETQYF
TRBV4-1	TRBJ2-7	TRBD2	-	TGCGCCAGCAGCCATACCGGGGGGGCGGTCGAGCAGTACTTC	CASSHTGGAVEQYF
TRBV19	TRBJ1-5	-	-	TGTGCCACCGATTACACGGGCAATAGCAATCAGCCCCAGCATTTT	CATDYTGNSNQPQHF
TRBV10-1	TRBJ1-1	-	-	TGCGCCAGCAGTTCGGGGGTACTCACTGAAGCTTTCTTT	CASSSGVLTEAFF